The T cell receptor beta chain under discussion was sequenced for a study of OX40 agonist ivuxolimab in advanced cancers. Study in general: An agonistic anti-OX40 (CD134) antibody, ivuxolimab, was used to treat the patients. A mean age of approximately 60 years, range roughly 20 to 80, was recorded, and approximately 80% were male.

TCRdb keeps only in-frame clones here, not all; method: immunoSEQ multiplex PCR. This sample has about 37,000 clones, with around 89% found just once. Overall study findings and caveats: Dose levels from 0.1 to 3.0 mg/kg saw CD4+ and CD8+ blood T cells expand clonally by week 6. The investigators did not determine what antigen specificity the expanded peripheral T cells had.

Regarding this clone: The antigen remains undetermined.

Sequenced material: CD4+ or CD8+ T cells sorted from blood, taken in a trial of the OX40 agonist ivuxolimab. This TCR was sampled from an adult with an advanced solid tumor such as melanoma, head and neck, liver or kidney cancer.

CDR3 sequence reads: CASRTGQGKGEQFF. CDR3 nucleotide sequence: TGTGCCAGCAGGACGGGACAGGGTAAGGGTGAGCAGTTCTTC. The chain carries TRBV6-1 and TRBJ2-1, with 9 bases that match TRBD1. The CDR3 is made up of 14 amino acids. Germline V lookup: CDR1 MNHNS, CDR2 SASEGT. The trim removed 6 bases at V and 9 bases at J, leaving 9 bases unmatched.